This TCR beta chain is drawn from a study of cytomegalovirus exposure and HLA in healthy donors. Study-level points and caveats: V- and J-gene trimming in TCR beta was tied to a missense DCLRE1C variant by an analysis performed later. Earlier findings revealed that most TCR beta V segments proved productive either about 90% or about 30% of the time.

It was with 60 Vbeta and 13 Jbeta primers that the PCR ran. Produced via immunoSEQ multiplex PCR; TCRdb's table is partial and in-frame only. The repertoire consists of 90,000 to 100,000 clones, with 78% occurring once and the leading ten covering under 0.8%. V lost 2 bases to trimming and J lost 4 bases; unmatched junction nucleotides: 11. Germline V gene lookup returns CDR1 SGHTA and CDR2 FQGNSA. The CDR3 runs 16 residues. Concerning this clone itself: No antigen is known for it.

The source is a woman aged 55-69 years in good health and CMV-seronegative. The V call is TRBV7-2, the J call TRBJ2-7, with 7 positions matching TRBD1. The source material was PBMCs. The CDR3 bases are TGTGCCAGCAGCTTAACCTTCGGACAGGTTCAATACGAGCAGTACTTC. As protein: CASSLTFGQVQYEQYF.